This T cell receptor (beta chain) was sequenced for a study of blood T cell repertoires in COVID-19. Study in general: Both acute and convalescent COVID-19 samples were obtained from the United States, Italy and Spain. Sources were T cells, B-cell-depleted T cells, or PBMCs; the material itself was cDNA or gDNA.

This CDR3 comprises 16 residues. CDR1 and CDR2 from the germline V gene are LGHDT and YNNKEL (reference sequence). Trimming cost V 1 base and J 1 base, with 10 bases left between them. Authors' processing steps: The authors estimated nucleated cell counts from reference gene primer amplification. Data came from immunoSEQ multiplex PCR; TCRdb stores just in-frame clones and leaves some out. Clone size and the V and J calls come from that table; the DNA yielded D and trimming. The data contain about 58,000 clones, about 90% of them singletons. The source of this sequence is a man between 60 and 75 years old with active COVID-19. The V gene is TRBV3-1 (or the pseudogene TRBV3-2), the J gene TRBJ2-2, with D maybe TRBD2 (6 bases). Sequenced input: peripheral blood. DNA for the CDR3: TGTGCCAGCAGCCAAGGGATGCGGGGGAACACCGGGGAGCTGTTTTTT. Protein product: CASSQGMRGNTGELFF.